This T cell receptor beta chain was sequenced during a study of cytomegalovirus exposure and HLA in healthy donors. Study-wide results and caveats: As a later analysis revealed, most CMV-associated TCR beta chains appeared HLA-restricted. Excluded were some V segments that proved indistinguishable, including TRBV6-2 and TRBV6-3.

Researchers ran the PCR with 60 Vbeta and 13 Jbeta primers. The assay was immunoSEQ multiplex PCR, and TCRdb's table has in-frame clones only and misses some. The sample carries under 200,000 clones, about 80% recorded once. This clone was seen just once. The antigen is undetermined. V was cut by 2 bases and J by 8 bases, with 16 bases left in between. CDR1 and CDR2 (germline): KGHSH, LQKENI. CDR3 length: 15 amino acids. The J gene is TRBJ1-3, the V gene TRBV18; D call uncertain. Sequencing was carried out using PBMCs. The receptor's source is a man in his forties in good health and CMV-seronegative. The chain's CDR3 is CASSPGGNGRDTIYF. CDR3 sequence (DNA): TGTGCCAGCTCACCAGGAGGGAACGGCCGGGACACCATATATTTT.